Listed below are T cell receptor beta chains from one sample, sequenced in a study of tumor-infiltrating lymphocytes in primary liver carcinoma. From the multiplex PCR reads, TCRdb called clonotypes with MiXCR, one entry per CDR3 protein. The repertoire holds fewer than 350,000 distinct CDR3 sequences, 65% seen once, with 5.5% to 8% in the top ten. Sequencing input: peripheral blood. The source of these receptors is a middle-aged man with primary liver carcinoma and hepatitis B virus infection. Each CDR3 is given with its conserved first and last residue. The D gene is left open where the match is weak. Expanded clones get a size class; other rows say once, few or many, or leave the size out.

CDR3 length: 17; V gene: TRBV24-1; J gene: TRBJ2-2; D gene: TRBD2; clone size: -; CDR3 DNA: TGTGCCACCAGCTCGCGTAGCGGGAGGCCAAACACCGGGGAGCTGTTTTTT; CDR3 protein: CATSSRSGRPNTGELFF
CDR3 length: 18; V gene: TRBV2; J gene: TRBJ2-1; D gene: TRBD2; clone size: -; CDR3 DNA: TGTGCCAGCAGTCTCCCTCCTTTACTAGCGGGAGGAGCCAATGAGCAGTTCTTC; CDR3 protein: CASSLPPLLAGGANEQFF
CDR3 length: 16; V gene: TRBV11-2; J gene: TRBJ1-1; D gene: TRBD1; clone size: -; CDR3 DNA: TGTGACAGCAGCTTAGCCAGGGACAGACCGAACACTGAAGCTTTCTTT; CDR3 protein: CDSSLARDRPNTEAFF
CDR3 length: 14; V gene: TRBV5-6; J gene: TRBJ1-5; D gene: -; clone size: few; CDR3 DNA: TGTGCCAGCAGCCCCGGATATAGCAATCAGCCCCAGCATTTT; CDR3 protein: CASSPGYSNQPQHF
CDR3 length: 11; V gene: TRBV11-2; J gene: TRBJ2-7; D gene: -; clone size: -; CDR3 DNA: TGTGTCAGCAGCCTCACGGGGGAGCAGTACTTC; CDR3 protein: CVSSLTGEQYF
CDR3 length: 14; V gene: TRBV11-2; J gene: TRBJ2-7; D gene: TRBD2; clone size: -; CDR3 DNA: TGTGCCAGCAGCTTAGATGGCTCACGGGAGGAGCAGTGCTTC; CDR3 protein: CASSLDGSREEQCF
CDR3 length: 14; V gene: TRBV29-1; J gene: TRBJ2-7; D gene: TRBD2; clone size: -; CDR3 DNA: TGCAGCGTTGCTTTTAGCGGGACCGAAGCCGAGCAGTACTTC; CDR3 protein: CSVAFSGTEAEQYF
CDR3 length: 15; V gene: TRBV11-2; J gene: TRBJ2-7; D gene: -; clone size: -; CDR3 DNA: TGTGTCAGCAGCTTGCTCGGGTCGCTCGGCTACGGGCAGTACTTC; CDR3 protein: CVSSLLGSLGYGQYF
CDR3 length: 13; V gene: TRBV6-6; J gene: TRBJ1-2; D gene: -; clone size: -; CDR3 DNA: TGTGCCAGCAGTTATACGACGGCCTATGGCTACATCTTC; CDR3 protein: CASSYTTAYGYIF
CDR3 length: 13; V gene: TRBV5-6; J gene: TRBJ2-6; D gene: -; clone size: many; CDR3 DNA: TGTGCCAGCAGCTTAGTAGGGGCCAACGTCCTGACTTTC; CDR3 protein: CASSLVGANVLTF
CDR3 length: 16; V gene: TRBV7-9; J gene: TRBJ1-2; D gene: -; clone size: few; CDR3 DNA: TGTGCCAGCAGTTCCAGACAGAGACAAGCTAACTATGGCTACACCTTC; CDR3 protein: CASSSRQRQANYGYTF
CDR3 length: 15; V gene: TRBV6-6; J gene: TRBJ1-1; D gene: TRBD1; clone size: -; CDR3 DNA: TGTGCCAGCAGTAGACAGGGGGCGCGGGACACTGAAGCTTTCTTT; CDR3 protein: CASSRQGARDTEAFF
CDR3 length: 13; V gene: TRBV28; J gene: TRBJ2-1; D gene: -; clone size: -; CDR3 DNA: TGTGCCAGCGGTCTTAGCTCCTACAATGAGCAGTTCTTC; CDR3 protein: CASGLSSYNEQFF
CDR3 length: 17; V gene: TRBV5-5; J gene: TRBJ2-2; D gene: TRBD2; clone size: -; CDR3 DNA: TGTGCCAGCAGCTTCAGGACTAGCGGAACGAACACCGGGGAGCTGTTTTTT; CDR3 protein: CASSFRTSGTNTGELFF
CDR3 length: 15; V gene: TRBV11-2; J gene: TRBJ1-5; D gene: -; clone size: few; CDR3 DNA: TGTGCCAGCAGTTCCCCGGGGTCTGGCGGCAATACGCAGCATTTT; CDR3 protein: CASSSPGSGGNTQHF
CDR3 length: 14; V gene: TRBV5-1; J gene: TRBJ2-1; D gene: TRBD1; clone size: -; CDR3 DNA: TGCGCCAGCAACCCTCAGGGGGATTACAATGAGCGGTTCTTC; CDR3 protein: CASNPQGDYNERFF
CDR3 length: 15; V gene: TRBV11-3; J gene: TRBJ2-2; D gene: -; clone size: -; CDR3 DNA: TGTGCCAGCAGCCTCAGGGGGTCGAACACCGGGGGGCTGTTTTTT; CDR3 protein: CASSLRGSNTGGLFF
CDR3 length: 15; V gene: TRBV6-6; J gene: TRBJ2-1; D gene: -; clone size: -; CDR3 DNA: TGTGCCAGTAGTTCCCTCCCAGGCTCCTACAATAAGCAGTTCTTC; CDR3 protein: CASSSLPGSYNKQFF
CDR3 length: 16; V gene: TRBV5-1; J gene: TRBJ2-7; D gene: TRBD2; clone size: -; CDR3 DNA: TGCGCCAGCAGCCCCGCACTAGCGGGAGAGTTCCACGAGCAGTACTTC; CDR3 protein: CASSPALAGEFHEQYF
CDR3 length: 13; V gene: TRBV6-2/TRBV6-3; J gene: TRBJ2-1; D gene: TRBD2; clone size: -; CDR3 DNA: TGTATCAGCAGGGTAACTAGCGGCAATGAGCAGTTCTTC; CDR3 protein: CISRVTSGNEQFF
CDR3 length: 14; V gene: TRBV12-5; J gene: TRBJ2-2; D gene: -; clone size: -; CDR3 DNA: TGTGCTAGTGGAACGACGACAGTCACCGGGGGGCTGTTTTTT; CDR3 protein: CASGTTTVTGGLFF
CDR3 length: 20; V gene: TRBV11-2; J gene: TRBJ2-7; D gene: -; clone size: -; CDR3 DNA: TGTGCCAGCAGCTCAACAGACCGAAATCGTTTGAGGGGCCTATACTACGAGCAGTACTTC; CDR3 protein: CASSSTDRNRLRGLYYEQYF
CDR3 length: 15; V gene: TRBV11-2; J gene: TRBJ2-1; D gene: -; clone size: -; CDR3 DNA: TGTGCCAGCAGTGAAAATATCAGTTCCTACAATGAGAAGTTCTTC; CDR3 protein: CASSENISSYNEKFF
CDR3 length: 17; V gene: TRBV6-1; J gene: TRBJ2-1; D gene: TRBD2; clone size: few; CDR3 DNA: TGTGCCAGCAGTGAAATCGGCCTAGCGGGAGTCTACAATGAGCAGTTCTTC; CDR3 protein: CASSEIGLAGVYNEQFF
CDR3 length: 15; V gene: TRBV12-3/TRBV12-4; J gene: TRBJ2-5; D gene: TRBD2; clone size: -; CDR3 DNA: TGTGCCAGCATCGAAGGACTAGCGGGTGGAGAGATCCAGTACTTC; CDR3 protein: CASIEGLAGGEIQYF
CDR3 length: 16; V gene: TRBV14; J gene: TRBJ2-5; D gene: -; clone size: few; CDR3 DNA: TGTGCCAGCAGCCAAACCTTTGGCTACGACCAAGAGACCCAGTACTTC; CDR3 protein: CASSQTFGYDQETQYF
CDR3 length: 14; V gene: TRBV6-6; J gene: TRBJ2-1; D gene: -; clone size: many; CDR3 DNA: TGTGCCAGCAGACCCCACGCCGACTACAATGAGCAGTTCTTC; CDR3 protein: CASRPHADYNEQFF
CDR3 length: 15; V gene: TRBV7-8; J gene: TRBJ2-6; D gene: -; clone size: -; CDR3 DNA: TGTGCCAGCAGTCCCTGGAGGGCTGGGGCCAACGTCCTGACTTTC; CDR3 protein: CASSPWRAGANVLTF
CDR3 length: 14; V gene: TRBV12-3/TRBV12-4; J gene: TRBJ2-1; D gene: -; clone size: -; CDR3 DNA: TGTGCCAGCCACAAAGGCCGCTCCTACATTGAGCCGTTCTTC; CDR3 protein: CASHKGRSYIEPFF
CDR3 length: 14; V gene: TRBV4-3; J gene: TRBJ2-6; D gene: -; clone size: few; CDR3 DNA: TGCGCCAGTAGCCGGGGGTTCGGGGCCAACGTCCTGACTTTC; CDR3 protein: CASSRGFGANVLTF
CDR3 length: 14; V gene: TRBV11-2; J gene: TRBJ1-4; D gene: -; clone size: -; CDR3 DNA: TGTACCAGCAGCTTGCAAGGAATTGATGAAAAACTGTTTTTT; CDR3 protein: CTSSLQGIDEKLFF
CDR3 length: 13; V gene: TRBV29-1; J gene: TRBJ1-2; D gene: TRBD1; clone size: many; CDR3 DNA: TGCAGCGTAACGGGACAGGGGTCAGTTGGCTACACCTTC; CDR3 protein: CSVTGQGSVGYTF
CDR3 length: 16; V gene: TRBV11-2; J gene: TRBJ2-1; D gene: TRBD1; clone size: few; CDR3 DNA: TGTGCCAGCAGCCCCAACGGGGGGACAGGGTCGAATGAGCAGTTCTTC; CDR3 protein: CASSPNGGTGSNEQFF
CDR3 length: 15; V gene: TRBV6-5; J gene: TRBJ2-7; D gene: TRBD2; clone size: -; CDR3 DNA: TGTGCCAGTAGTCCCCGGACTAGCACCGCCTACGAGCACTACTTC; CDR3 protein: CASSPRTSTAYEHYF
CDR3 length: 14; V gene: TRBV6-5; J gene: TRBJ2-7; D gene: -; clone size: many; CDR3 DNA: TGTGCCAGCAGTTACGGTGGGCGCCCCTACGAGCAGTACTTC; CDR3 protein: CASSYGGRPYEQYF
CDR3 length: 15; V gene: TRBV7-3; J gene: TRBJ2-5; D gene: -; clone size: -; CDR3 DNA: TGTGCCAGCAGCTTAAATGCAGGGCCTCAAGAGACCCAGTACTTC; CDR3 protein: CASSLNAGPQETQYF
CDR3 length: 14; V gene: TRBV11-1; J gene: TRBJ2-1; D gene: -; clone size: once; CDR3 DNA: TGTGCCGTCAGCTCTGGGCCGGCAAACAATGAGCAGTTCTTC; CDR3 protein: CAVSSGPANNEQFF
CDR3 length: 13; V gene: TRBV29-1; J gene: TRBJ2-2; D gene: -; clone size: -; CDR3 DNA: TGCAGCGTTGTATGCACCAATGGCTGGGAGCTGTTTTTT; CDR3 protein: CSVVCTNGWELFF
CDR3 length: 13; V gene: TRBV6-6; J gene: TRBJ1-1; D gene: -; clone size: many; CDR3 DNA: TGTGCCAGCAATCCGACGGACAACACTGAAGCTTTCTTT; CDR3 protein: CASNPTDNTEAFF
CDR3 length: 12; V gene: TRBV10-3; J gene: TRBJ2-2; D gene: -; clone size: -; CDR3 DNA: TGTGCCATCAGTTCGAACACCGGGGAGCTGTTTTTT; CDR3 protein: CAISSNTGELFF
CDR3 length: 12; V gene: TRBV11-2; J gene: TRBJ2-7; D gene: -; clone size: -; CDR3 DNA: TGTGCCAGCAGCCCAATTTTGACTTTACAGTACTTC; CDR3 protein: CASSPILTLQYF
CDR3 length: 15; V gene: TRBV12-3/TRBV12-4; J gene: TRBJ1-2; D gene: -; clone size: -; CDR3 DNA: TGTGCCAACAGTTTATCAGGGATGGGCCTCTATGGCTACACCTTT; CDR3 protein: CANSLSGMGLYGYTF
CDR3 length: 15; V gene: TRBV4-2; J gene: TRBJ2-7; D gene: TRBD2; clone size: few; CDR3 DNA: TGTGCCAGCTCCTACCTTGCGGGAGAAATCTACGAGCAGTACTTC; CDR3 protein: CASSYLAGEIYEQYF
CDR3 length: 15; V gene: TRBV11-2; J gene: TRBJ2-7; D gene: TRBD1; clone size: -; CDR3 DNA: TGTATCAACAGCCAAGGGACAGGGAGAACCTACGAGCAGTACTTC; CDR3 protein: CINSQGTGRTYEQYF
CDR3 length: 17; V gene: TRBV5-6; J gene: TRBJ2-5; D gene: TRBD1; clone size: -; CDR3 DNA: TGTGCCAGCAGCGGGGGAGCGACAGGGGGAGTCCAAGAGACCCAGTACTTC; CDR3 protein: CASSGGATGGVQETQYF
CDR3 length: 14; V gene: TRBV12-3/TRBV12-4; J gene: TRBJ2-7; D gene: -; clone size: -; CDR3 DNA: TGCACCAGCAGTCTTAACGGACCGGACTACGAGCAGTACTTC; CDR3 protein: CTSSLNGPDYEQYF
CDR3 length: 14; V gene: TRBV6-2/TRBV6-3; J gene: TRBJ1-1; D gene: -; clone size: -; CDR3 DNA: TGTGCCAGCAGGGGCATAGGAGAGCTCACCGAAGCTTTCTTT; CDR3 protein: CASRGIGELTEAFF
CDR3 length: 16; V gene: TRBV11-2; J gene: TRBJ2-1; D gene: -; clone size: -; CDR3 DNA: TGTCCCAGCAGCCCATTGATAGGAAGCTCCTACAATGAGCAGTTCTTC; CDR3 protein: CPSSPLIGSSYNEQFF
CDR3 length: 14; V gene: TRBV11-2; J gene: TRBJ2-3; D gene: -; clone size: -; CDR3 DNA: TGTGTCAGCAGTTTACAGGTTAGCTCAGATACGCAGTATTTT; CDR3 protein: CVSSLQVSSDTQYF